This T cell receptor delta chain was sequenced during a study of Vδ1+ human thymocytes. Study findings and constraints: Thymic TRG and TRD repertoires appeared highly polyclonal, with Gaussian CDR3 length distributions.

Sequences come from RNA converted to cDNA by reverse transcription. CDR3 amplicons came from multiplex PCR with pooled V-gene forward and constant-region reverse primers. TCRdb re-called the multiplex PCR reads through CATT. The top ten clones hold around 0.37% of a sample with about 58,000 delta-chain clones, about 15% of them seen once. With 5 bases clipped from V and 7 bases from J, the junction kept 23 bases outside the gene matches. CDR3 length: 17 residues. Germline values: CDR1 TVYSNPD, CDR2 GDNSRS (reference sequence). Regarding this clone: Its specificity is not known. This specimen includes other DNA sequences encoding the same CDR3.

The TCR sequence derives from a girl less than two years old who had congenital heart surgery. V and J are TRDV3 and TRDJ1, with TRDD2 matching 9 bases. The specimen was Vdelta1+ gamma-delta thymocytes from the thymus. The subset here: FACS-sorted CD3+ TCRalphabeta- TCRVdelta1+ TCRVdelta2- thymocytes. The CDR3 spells CATRTLRHLPTGVKLIF. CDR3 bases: TGTGCCACCAGGACATTACGACACCTTCCTACTGGGGTTAAACTCATCTTT.